This paragraph reports one TCR beta chain. Antigen: not known. The identical CDR3 is also encoded by other nucleotide sequences in the sample. Investigators reverse transcribed all isolated RNA, so they sequenced expressed TCRB transcripts. The data were produced by immunoSEQ multiplex PCR, yet TCRdb's version contains in-frame clones alone and is incomplete. The sample lists 500,000 to 700,000 clones, roughly a sixth occurring once. CD4+ cells of the naive, central memory, regulatory and stem cell-like memory types were sorted via CD45RO/CCR7/CD25/CD127/CD95/CD27. The data are from a study of beta chain features in type 1 diabetes. V was pared by 3 bases and J by 4 bases, with 12 bases between. This CDR3 comprises 13 residues. CDR1 is GTSNPN and CDR2 is SVGIG in the germline V gene (reference sequence). General study results and limits: Sampled from patients, naive, central memory and Treg TCRB repertoires appeared more similar than those sampled from healthy donors. Reads derived from cDNA could over-represent cells showing high TCR expression. The VDJ junctions of type 1 diabetes patients carried fewer insertions and more deletions.

This chain joins TRBV30 and TRBJ1-1; D is possibly TRBD1 (5 bases). The origin of this receptor is a man aged 18 to 29 in good health. The specimen sequenced was naive CD4+ T cells from blood. Here the CDR3 reads CAWRPGGVTEAFF. Written as DNA, the CDR3 is TGTGCCTGGAGGCCCGGGGGAGTCACTGAAGCTTTCTTT.